The rows below give T cell receptor beta chains drawn from one sample of a study of blood T cells in healthy people across ages. Each CDR3 protein gets one entry after TCRdb re-called the 5' RACE reads with MiXCR. Of some 1 million distinct CDR3 sequences detected, around 45% appear once; the ten largest clones hold 18%. The specimen was blood. The receptors shown here come from a woman in her sixties in good health. The CDR3 runs from the conserved cysteine through the conserved F or W. A D gene is named only where the DNA matches it firmly. Clone size is stated in some rows and not others, as once, few, many or a class when expanded.

d_call clone_size j_call cdr3_length v_call cdr3_aa cdr3_nt
NA NA TRBJ2-3 14 TRBV20-1 CSARGGAGTDTQYF TGCAGTGCTAGAGGTGGGGCTGGCACAGATACGCAGTATTTT
NA NA TRBJ2-7 15 TRBV5-1 CASRAYPRVPYEQYF TGCGCCAGCCGAGCTTACCCCAGAGTTCCCTACGAGCAGTACTTC
TRBD1 NA TRBJ2-6 19 TRBV18 CASSERTGQGVSGANVLTF TGTGCCAGCTCCGAAAGGACGGGACAGGGCGTCTCTGGGGCCAACGTCCTGACTTTC
TRBD1 NA TRBJ2-7 14 TRBV9 CASSVKGAPYEQYF TGTGCCAGCAGCGTTAAGGGGGCACCCTACGAGCAGTACTTC
TRBD2 once TRBJ2-7 14 TRBV7-3 CASSKTSGPYEQYF TGTGCCAGCAGCAAGACTAGCGGGCCCTACGAGCAGTACTTC
NA NA TRBJ1-6 14 TRBV3-1 CASSFGGGNSPLHF TGTGCCAGCAGCTTTGGGGGGGGGAATTCACCCCTCCACTTT
TRBD2 NA TRBJ2-1 13 TRBV11-2 CASSLSAGGEQFF TGTGCCAGCAGCTTATCGGCGGGAGGTGAGCAGTTCTTC
NA few TRBJ2-1 14 TRBV12-5 CASGSQGPHNEQFF TGTGCTAGTGGTTCGCAGGGCCCCCACAATGAGCAGTTCTTC
TRBD1 NA TRBJ1-2 13 TRBV29-1 CSVGGQGNYGYTF TGCAGCGTTGGGGGACAGGGGAACTATGGCTACACCTTC
NA NA TRBJ1-1 12 TRBV29-1 CSVDSDRTEAFF TGCAGCGTTGATTCTGATAGAACTGAAGCTTTCTTT
NA NA TRBJ2-5 16 TRBV14 CASSQGLRWLSETQYF TGTGCCAGCAGCCAAGGGCTACGTTGGTTGTCGGAGACCCAGTACTTC
TRBD2 NA TRBJ2-2 17 TRBV28 CASSLLELTSGRGELFF TGTGCCAGCAGTTTATTGGAATTAACTAGCGGGAGAGGGGAGCTGTTTTTT
NA NA TRBJ2-7 10 TRBV12-5 CATSGVEQYF TGTGCGACATCGGGGGTTGAGCAGTACTTC
NA NA TRBJ2-5 16 TRBV25-1 CASSDHGGKYQETQYF TGTGCCAGCAGTGACCACGGGGGCAAGTACCAAGAGACCCAGTACTTC
TRBD2 NA TRBJ2-3 18 TRBV27 CASSFQGGTSAFSDTQYF TGTGCCAGCAGTTTTCAGGGCGGGACTAGCGCTTTCTCAGATACGCAGTATTTT
TRBD2 once TRBJ2-5 15 TRBV12-3/TRBV12-4 CASSPLATNYNEQYF TGTGCCAGCAGTCCACTAGCGACAAACTACAATGAGCAGTACTTC
TRBD1 NA TRBJ1-2 17 TRBV12-3/TRBV12-4 CASSLWTGARNYYGYTF TGTGCCAGCAGTCTATGGACAGGTGCGAGGAACTACTATGGCTACACCTTC
NA once TRBJ2-5 19 TRBV18 CASSPLDIAELTGRETQYF TGTGCCAGCTCACCGCTTGATATAGCGGAACTAACTGGACGGGAGACCCAGTACTTC
NA NA TRBJ2-3 14 TRBV11-2 CASSLVVGTDTQYF TGTGCCAGCAGCTTAGTCGTCGGCACAGATACGCAGTATTTT
TRBD2 NA TRBJ2-7 14 TRBV5-1 CASSFRAGDNEQYF TGCGCCAGCAGCTTTAGGGCGGGAGACAATGAGCAGTACTTC
NA many TRBJ2-7 10 TRBV5-1 CASSLWEQYF TGCGCCAGCAGCTTGTGGGAGCAGTACTTC
NA NA TRBJ1-2 13 TRBV28 CASSLLTAGGYTF TGTGCCAGCAGTTTATTGACAGCCGGGGGCTACACCTTC
NA NA TRBJ2-5 13 TRBV7-9 CACSESVEETQYF TGTGCCTGCAGCGAGTCGGTAGAGGAGACCCAGTACTTC
TRBD2 many TRBJ2-7 15 TRBV20-1 CSAVPVSGGTYEQYF TGCAGTGCTGTCCCCGTTAGCGGGGGGACCTACGAGCAGTACTTC
NA NA TRBJ1-1 13 TRBV20-1 CSARTGLNTEAFF TGCAGTGCTAGGACAGGACTGAACACTGAAGCTTTCTTT
TRBD2 NA TRBJ2-1 20 TRBV7-9 CASRPRLGTSGGSSYNEQFF TGTGCCAGCAGACCTAGACTCGGGACTAGCGGGGGGAGCTCCTACAATGAGCAGTTCTTC